What follows is one T cell receptor (beta chain) and its context. This specimen belongs to a study of blood T cell repertoires in COVID-19. The CDR3 length is 13 residues. Germline V gene data show CDR1 as LNHDA and CDR2 as SQIVND (reference sequence). V trimming: 6 bases; J trimming: 6 bases; junction bases outside the gene matches: 7. Sequenced by immunoSEQ multiplex PCR; TCRdb stores in-frame clones only, minus some. The table lists 150,000 to 200,000 clones, over 70% of them singletons. The sequence came from a man between 60 and 70 years old who had been exposed to COVID-19. The chain is built from TRBV19 and TRBJ1-1; TRBD1 aligns across 7 bases. The sample was PBMCs or T cells enriched from blood (not recorded which). CDR3 in DNA: TGTGCCAGTAGCTACACAGGGGTCCCTGAAGCTTTCTTT. It codes for CASSYTGVPEAFF.